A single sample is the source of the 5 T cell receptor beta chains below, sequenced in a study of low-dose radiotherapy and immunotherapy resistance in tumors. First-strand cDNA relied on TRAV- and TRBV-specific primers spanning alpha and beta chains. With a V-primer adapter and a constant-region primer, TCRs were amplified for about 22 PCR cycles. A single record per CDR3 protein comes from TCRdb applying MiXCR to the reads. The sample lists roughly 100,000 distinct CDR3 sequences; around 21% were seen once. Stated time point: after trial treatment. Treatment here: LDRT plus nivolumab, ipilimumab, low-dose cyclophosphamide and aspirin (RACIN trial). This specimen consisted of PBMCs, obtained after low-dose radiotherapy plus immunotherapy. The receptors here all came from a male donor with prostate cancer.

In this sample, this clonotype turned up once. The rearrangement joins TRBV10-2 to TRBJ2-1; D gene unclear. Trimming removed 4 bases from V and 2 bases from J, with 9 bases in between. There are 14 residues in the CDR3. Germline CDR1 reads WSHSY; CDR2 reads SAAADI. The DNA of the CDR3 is TGCGCCAGCAGTGTGGTCACCCCCTACAATGAGCAGTTCTTC. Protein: CASSVVTPYNEQFF.

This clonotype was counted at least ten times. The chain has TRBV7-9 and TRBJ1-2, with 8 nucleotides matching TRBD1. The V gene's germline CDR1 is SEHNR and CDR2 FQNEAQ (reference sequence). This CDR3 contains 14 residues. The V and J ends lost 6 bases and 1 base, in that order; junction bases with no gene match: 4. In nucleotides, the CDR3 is TGTGCCAGCAGTCAAGGACAGGGTAACTATGGCTACACCTTC. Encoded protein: CASSQGQGNYGYTF.

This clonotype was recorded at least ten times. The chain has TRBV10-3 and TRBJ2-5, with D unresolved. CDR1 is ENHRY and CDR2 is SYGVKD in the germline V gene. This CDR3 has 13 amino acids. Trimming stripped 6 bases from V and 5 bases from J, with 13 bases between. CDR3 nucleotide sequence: TGTGCCATCAGGACCCCGCCGTCCGAGACCCAGTACTTC. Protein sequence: CAIRTPPSETQYF.

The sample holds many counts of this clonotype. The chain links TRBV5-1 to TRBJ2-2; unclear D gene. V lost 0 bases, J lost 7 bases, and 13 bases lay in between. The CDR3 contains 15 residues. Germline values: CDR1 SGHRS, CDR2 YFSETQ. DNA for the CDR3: TGCGCCAGCAGCTTGGTGCCCCGTAGGGACGGGGAGCTGTTTTTT. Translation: CASSLVPRRDGELFF.

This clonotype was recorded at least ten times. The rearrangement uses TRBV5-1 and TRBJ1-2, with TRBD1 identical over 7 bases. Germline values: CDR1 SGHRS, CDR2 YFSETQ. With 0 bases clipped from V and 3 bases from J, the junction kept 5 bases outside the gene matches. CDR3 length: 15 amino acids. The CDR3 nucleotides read TGCGCCAGCAGCTTGGCCTTTACAGGGGACTATGGCTACACCTTC. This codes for CASSLAFTGDYGYTF.